Listed below are T cell receptor beta chains from one sample, sequenced in a study of blood T cell repertoires in COVID-19. TCRdb's table, derived via immunoSEQ multiplex PCR, lists solely in-frame clones and lacks some. The repertoire holds 250,000 or so clones, with about nine tenths as singletons. Sequences were obtained from peripheral blood. The receptors originated from a woman in her twenties or thirties with active or convalescent COVID-19. Each CDR3 is given with its conserved first and last residue. The order of the fields is clone size, D gene, V gene, CDR3 length, J gene, CDR3 protein, CDR3 DNA. D genes are given only for firm matches. Only some rows state a clone size, as once, few, many or a class for expanded clones.

.	.	TRBV27	15	TRBJ1-2	CASSLSASANYGYTF	TGTGCCAGCAGTTTATCGGCTTCAGCTAACTATGGCTACACCTTC
.	TRBD1	TRBV6-2/TRBV6-3	14	TRBJ2-7	CASSPGQGIGEQYF	TGTGCCAGCAGCCCCGGACAGGGAATAGGCGAGCAGTACTTC
once	.	TRBV2	14	TRBJ1-2	CASRAGRELEGYTF	TGTGCCAGCAGAGCAGGGCGGGAACTTGAGGGCTACACCTTC
.	TRBD1	TRBV10-1	16	TRBJ2-6	CANPGQGNSGANVLTF	TGCGCCAATCCGGGACAGGGGAACTCTGGGGCCAACGTCCTGACTTTC
.	.	TRBV6-1	14	TRBJ1-2	CASSEGGRYYGYTF	TGTGCCAGCAGTGAAGGTGGGCGTTACTATGGCTACACCTTC
.	.	TRBV7-9	15	TRBJ1-2	CASSPGGKANYGYTF	TGTGCCAGCAGTCCAGGCGGGAAAGCTAACTATGGCTACACCTTC
.	.	TRBV2	13	TRBJ1-5	CASSEGAHQPQHF	TGTGCCAGCAGTGAAGGCGCTCATCAGCCCCAGCATTTT
.	.	TRBV24-1	15	TRBJ1-5	CATSDSGSYNQPQHF	TGTGCCACCAGTGACTCCGGGAGCTACAATCAGCCCCAGCATTTT
few	.	TRBV7-9	14	TRBJ1-1	CASSSHQEGTEAFF	TGTGCCAGCAGCTCCCATCAGGAGGGAACTGAAGCTTTCTTT
.	.	TRBV7-8	13	TRBJ1-5	CASSLDSSQPQHF	TGTGCCAGCAGCTTGGACAGTAGTCAGCCCCAGCATTTT
once	.	TRBV19	13	TRBJ2-2	CASSIGTIGELFF	TGTGCCAGTAGTATAGGCACAATCGGGGAGCTGTTTTTT
once	.	TRBV23-1	12	TRBJ2-3	CASMPRTDTQYF	TGCGCCAGCATGCCGAGAACAGATACGCAGTATTTT
.	.	TRBV30	13	TRBJ2-7	CARSGQSSYEQYF	TGTGCTCGGTCGGGTCAGTCGTCCTACGAGCAGTACTTC
.	.	TRBV12-3/TRBV12-4	12	TRBJ1-1	CASSLGPGGAFF	TGTGCCAGCAGCCTTGGGCCGGGGGGAGCTTTCTTT
.	TRBD1	TRBV6-5	14	TRBJ1-3	CASSRQGPGNTIYF	TGTGCCAGCAGCCGACAGGGACCTGGAAACACCATATATTTT
once	TRBD2	TRBV7-9	16	TRBJ2-7	CASSPNPAGGAYEQYF	TGTGCCAGCAGCCCAAACCCGGCGGGGGGTGCCTACGAGCAGTACTTC
.	TRBD2	TRBV5-4	15	TRBJ2-1	CASSRSGGGNNEQFF	TGTGCCAGCAGTCGTAGCGGGGGTGGGAACAATGAGCAGTTCTTC
few	TRBD1	TRBV19	16	TRBJ1-5	CASRSGQGPRFRPQHF	TGTGCCAGTAGGTCGGGACAGGGTCCTAGATTTCGGCCCCAGCATTTT
once	.	TRBV28	14	TRBJ2-3	CASSFGTIKDTQYF	TGTGCCAGCAGTTTTGGGACAATAAAAGATACGCAGTATTTT
.	.	TRBV9	13	TRBJ2-2	CASSFGGTGELFF	TGTGCCAGCAGCTTCGGAGGGACCGGGGAGCTGTTTTTT
.	.	TRBV4-2	13	TRBJ2-2	CASSQNNAGELFF	TGTGCCAGCAGCCAAAACAACGCCGGGGAGCTGTTTTTT
.	TRBD1	TRBV6-5	15	TRBJ1-3	CASSLAGGTGNTIYF	TGTGCCAGCAGTCTGGCAGGGGGTACTGGAAACACCATATATTTT